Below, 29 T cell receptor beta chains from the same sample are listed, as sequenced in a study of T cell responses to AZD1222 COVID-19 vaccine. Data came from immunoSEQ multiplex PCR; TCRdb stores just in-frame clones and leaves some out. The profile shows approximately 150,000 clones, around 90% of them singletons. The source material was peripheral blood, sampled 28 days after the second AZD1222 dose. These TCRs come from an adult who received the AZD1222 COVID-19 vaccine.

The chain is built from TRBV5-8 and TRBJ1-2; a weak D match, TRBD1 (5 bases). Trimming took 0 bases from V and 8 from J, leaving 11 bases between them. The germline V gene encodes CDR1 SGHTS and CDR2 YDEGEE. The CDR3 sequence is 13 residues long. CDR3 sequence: CASSLVTERGYTF. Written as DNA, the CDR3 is TGTGCCAGCAGCTTGGTGACAGAGCGAGGCTACACCTTC.

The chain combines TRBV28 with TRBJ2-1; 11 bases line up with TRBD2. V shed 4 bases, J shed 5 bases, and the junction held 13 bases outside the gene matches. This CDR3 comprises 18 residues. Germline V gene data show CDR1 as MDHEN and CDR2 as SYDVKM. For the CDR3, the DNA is TGTGCCAGCAGTTCAACTAGCGGGGGATCCTCGAGTAACAATGAGCAGTTCTTC. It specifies CASSSTSGGSSSNNEQFF.

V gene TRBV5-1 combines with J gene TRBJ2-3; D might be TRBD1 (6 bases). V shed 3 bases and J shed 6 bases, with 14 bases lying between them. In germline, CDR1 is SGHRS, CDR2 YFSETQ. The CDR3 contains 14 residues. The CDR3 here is CASSSGDGLDTQYF. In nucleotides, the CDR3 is TGCGCCAGCAGCTCAGGGGATGGGCTGGATACGCAGTATTTT.

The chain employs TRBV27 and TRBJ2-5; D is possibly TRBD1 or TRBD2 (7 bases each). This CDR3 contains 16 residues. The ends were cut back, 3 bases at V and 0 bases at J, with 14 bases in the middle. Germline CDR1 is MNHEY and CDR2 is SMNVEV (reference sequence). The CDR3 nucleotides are TGTGCCAGCAGTTTCCCTCAGGGGGGGCACCAAGAGACCCAGTACTTC. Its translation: CASSFPQGGHQETQYF.

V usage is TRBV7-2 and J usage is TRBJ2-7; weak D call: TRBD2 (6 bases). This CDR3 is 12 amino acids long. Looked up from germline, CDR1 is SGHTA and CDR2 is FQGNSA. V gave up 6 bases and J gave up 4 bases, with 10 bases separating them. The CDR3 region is CASSRSGYEQYV. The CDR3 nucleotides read TGTGCCAGCAGTCGTAGCGGTTACGAGCAGTACGTC.

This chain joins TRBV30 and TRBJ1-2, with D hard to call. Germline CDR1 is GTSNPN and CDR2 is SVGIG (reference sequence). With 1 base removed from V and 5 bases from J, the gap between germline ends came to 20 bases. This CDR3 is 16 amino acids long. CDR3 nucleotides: TGTGCCTGGAGTGCCCGAGGAGTCGTTGGGTTTTATGGCTACACCTTC. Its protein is CAWSARGVVGFYGYTF.

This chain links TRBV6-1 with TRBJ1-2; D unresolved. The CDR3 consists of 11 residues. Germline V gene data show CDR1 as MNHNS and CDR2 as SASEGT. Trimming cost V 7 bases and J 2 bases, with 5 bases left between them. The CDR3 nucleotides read TGTGCCAGCAACGCGAACTATGGCTACACCTTC. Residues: CASNANYGYTF.

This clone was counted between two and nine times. CDR3 region: CASSPLGRLGYGYTF. CDR3 DNA sequence: TGTGCCAGCAGCCCATTGGGCCGACTAGGCTATGGCTACACCTTC. The rearrangement links TRBV7-8 to TRBJ1-2, with unresolved D. CDR1 and CDR2 (germline): SGHVS, FQNEAQ. CDR3 size: 15 residues. Trimming cost V 5 bases and J 4 bases, with 17 bases left between them.

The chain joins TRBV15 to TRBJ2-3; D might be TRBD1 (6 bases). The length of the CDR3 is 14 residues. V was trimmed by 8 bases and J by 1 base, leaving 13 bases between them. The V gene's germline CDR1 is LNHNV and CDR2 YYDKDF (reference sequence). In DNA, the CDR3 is TGTGCCACCGCCCGAGGGGGTGGCACAGATACGCAGTATTTT. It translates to CATARGGGTDTQYF.

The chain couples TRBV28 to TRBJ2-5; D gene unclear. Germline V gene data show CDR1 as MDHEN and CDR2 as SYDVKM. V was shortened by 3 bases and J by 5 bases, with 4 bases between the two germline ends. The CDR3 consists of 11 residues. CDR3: CASSFDETQYF. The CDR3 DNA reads TGTGCCAGCAGTTTTGACGAGACCCAGTACTTC. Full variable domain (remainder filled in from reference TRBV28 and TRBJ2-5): DVKVTQSSRYLVKRTGEKVFLECVQDMDHENMFWYRQDPGLGLRLIYFSYDVKMKEKGDIPEGYSVSREKKERFSLILESASTNQTSMYLCASSFDETQYFGPGTRLLVL.

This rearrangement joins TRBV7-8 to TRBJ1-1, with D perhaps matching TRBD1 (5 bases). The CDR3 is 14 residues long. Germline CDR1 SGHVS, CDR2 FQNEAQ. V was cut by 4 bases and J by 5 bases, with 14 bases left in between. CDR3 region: CASSSRPGRTEAFF. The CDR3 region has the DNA TGTGCCAGCAGCTCCCGGCCAGGGAGGACTGAAGCTTTCTTT.

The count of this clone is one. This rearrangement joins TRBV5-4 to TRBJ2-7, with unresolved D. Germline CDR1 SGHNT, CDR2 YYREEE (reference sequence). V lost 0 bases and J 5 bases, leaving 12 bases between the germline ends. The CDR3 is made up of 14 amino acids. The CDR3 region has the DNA TGTGCCAGCAGCTTGGGGCTGGGGTCCGACGAGCAGTACTTC. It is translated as CASSLGLGSDEQYF.

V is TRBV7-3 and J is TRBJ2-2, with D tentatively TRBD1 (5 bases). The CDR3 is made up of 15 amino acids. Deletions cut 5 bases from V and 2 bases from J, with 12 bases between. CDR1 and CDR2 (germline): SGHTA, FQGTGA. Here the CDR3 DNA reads TGTGCCAGCAGCCCCGGCAGGGATAACACCGGGGAGCTGTTTTTT. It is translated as CASSPGRDNTGELFF.

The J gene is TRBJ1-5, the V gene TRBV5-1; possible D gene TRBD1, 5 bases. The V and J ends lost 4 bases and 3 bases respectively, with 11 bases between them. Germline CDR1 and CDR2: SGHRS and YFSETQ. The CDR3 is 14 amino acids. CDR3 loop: CASSPDSSNQPQHF. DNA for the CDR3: TGCGCCAGCAGCCCCGACAGTTCCAATCAGCCCCAGCATTTT.

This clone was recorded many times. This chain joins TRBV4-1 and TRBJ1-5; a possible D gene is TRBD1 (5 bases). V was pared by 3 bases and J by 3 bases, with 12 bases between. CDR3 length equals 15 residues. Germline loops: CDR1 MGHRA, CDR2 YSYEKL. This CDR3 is CASSHWEGDNQPQHF. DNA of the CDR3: TGCGCCAGCAGCCATTGGGAAGGGGACAATCAGCCCCAGCATTTT.

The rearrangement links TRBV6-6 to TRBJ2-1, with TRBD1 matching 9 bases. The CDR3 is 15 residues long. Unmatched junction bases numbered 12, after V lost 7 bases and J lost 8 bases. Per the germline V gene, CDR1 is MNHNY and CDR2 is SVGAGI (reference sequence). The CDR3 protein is CASIRGQGSGDEQFF. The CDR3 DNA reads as TGTGCCAGCATTAGAGGACAGGGGAGTGGGGATGAGCAGTTCTTC.

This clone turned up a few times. DNA for the CDR3: TGTGCCAGCAGCCGTACGACAGGGGGCGACAACTCACCCCTCCACTTT. Its protein is CASSRTTGGDNSPLHF. The V gene is TRBV3-1 (or the pseudogene TRBV3-2), the J gene TRBJ1-6; the match to TRBD1 covers 10 bases. The CDR3 is made up of 16 amino acids. V shed 4 bases, J shed 10 bases, and the junction held 10 bases outside the gene matches. Per the germline V gene, CDR1 is LGHDT and CDR2 is YNNKEL (reference sequence).

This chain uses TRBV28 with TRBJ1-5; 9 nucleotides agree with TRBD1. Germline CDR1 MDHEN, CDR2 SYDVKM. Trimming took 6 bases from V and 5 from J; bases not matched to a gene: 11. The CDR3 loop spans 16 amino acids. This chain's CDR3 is CASSAAGTGFDQPQHF. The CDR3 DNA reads TGTGCCAGCAGCGCTGCCGGGACAGGGTTTGATCAGCCCCAGCATTTT. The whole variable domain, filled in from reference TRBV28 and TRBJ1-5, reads DVKVTQSSRYLVKRTGEKVFLECVQDMDHENMFWYRQDPGLGLRLIYFSYDVKMKEKGDIPEGYSVSREKKERFSLILESASTNQTSMYLCASSAAGTGFDQPQHFGDGTRLSIL.

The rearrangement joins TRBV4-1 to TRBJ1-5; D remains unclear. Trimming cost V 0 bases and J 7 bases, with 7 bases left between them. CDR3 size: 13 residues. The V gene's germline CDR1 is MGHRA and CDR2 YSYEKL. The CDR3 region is CASSQDNVQPQHF. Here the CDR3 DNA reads TGCGCCAGCAGCCAAGATAATGTGCAGCCCCAGCATTTT.

CDR3 in amino acids: CASSLVWTSGSNEQFF. CDR3 in DNA: TGTGCCAGCAGCTTAGTATGGACTAGCGGGAGTAATGAGCAGTTCTTC. The chain uses TRBV7-2 and TRBJ2-1; the match to TRBD2 covers 13 bases. Germline trimming cut 1 base from V and 7 bases from J; bases unmatched to any gene: 4. The CDR3 extends over 16 amino acids. CDR1 and CDR2 from the germline V gene are SGHTA and FQGNSA.

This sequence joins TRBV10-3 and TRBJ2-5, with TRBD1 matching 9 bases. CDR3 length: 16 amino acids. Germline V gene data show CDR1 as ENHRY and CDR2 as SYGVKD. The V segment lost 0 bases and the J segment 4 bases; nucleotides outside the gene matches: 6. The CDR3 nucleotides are TGTGCCATCAGTGAGTCAAGGGACAGGGTACGAGAGACCCAGTACTTC. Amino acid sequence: CAISESRDRVRETQYF.

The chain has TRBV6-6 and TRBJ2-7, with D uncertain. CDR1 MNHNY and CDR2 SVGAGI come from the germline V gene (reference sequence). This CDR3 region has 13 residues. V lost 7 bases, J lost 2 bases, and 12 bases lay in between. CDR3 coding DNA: TGTGCCAGCACCCCTAAGGCAGCCTACGAGCAGTACTTC. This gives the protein CASTPKAAYEQYF.

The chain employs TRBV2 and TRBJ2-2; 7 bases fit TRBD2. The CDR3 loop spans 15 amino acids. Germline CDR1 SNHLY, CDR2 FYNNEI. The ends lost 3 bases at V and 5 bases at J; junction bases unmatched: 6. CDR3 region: CASSEAGRGTGELFF. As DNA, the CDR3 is TGTGCCAGCAGTGAGGCAGGGCGGGGGACCGGGGAGCTGTTTTTT.

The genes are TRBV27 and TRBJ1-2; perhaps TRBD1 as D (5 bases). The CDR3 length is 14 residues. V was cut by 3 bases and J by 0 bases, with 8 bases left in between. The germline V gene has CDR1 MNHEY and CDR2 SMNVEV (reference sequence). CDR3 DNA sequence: TGTGCCAGCAGTTTTCGGGGGGCTAACTATGGCTACACCTTC. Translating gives CASSFRGANYGYTF.

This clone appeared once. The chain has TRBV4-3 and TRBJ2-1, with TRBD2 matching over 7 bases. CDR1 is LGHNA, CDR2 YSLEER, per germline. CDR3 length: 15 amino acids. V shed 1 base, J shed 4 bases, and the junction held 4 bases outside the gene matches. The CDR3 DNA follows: TGCGCCAGCAGCCAAGCAGGGAGGGAGTACAATGAGCAGTTCTTC. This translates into CASSQAGREYNEQFF.

The CDR3 sequence: CASGGDRNQPQHF. As DNA, the CDR3 is TGTGCCAGCGGAGGGGACAGAAATCAGCCCCAGCATTTT. The chain employs TRBV2 and TRBJ1-5; 7 bases align to TRBD1. There are 13 residues in the CDR3. J gave up 4 bases and V 8 bases, and 5 bases lay outside the gene matches. The germline V gene has CDR1 SNHLY and CDR2 FYNNEI.

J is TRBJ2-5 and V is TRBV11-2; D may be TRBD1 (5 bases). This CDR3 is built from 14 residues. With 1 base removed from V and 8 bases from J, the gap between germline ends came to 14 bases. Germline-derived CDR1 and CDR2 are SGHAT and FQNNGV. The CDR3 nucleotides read TGTGCCAGCAGCTTAGTCGTAGGCCAGGGAACCCAGTACTTC. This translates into CASSLVVGQGTQYF.

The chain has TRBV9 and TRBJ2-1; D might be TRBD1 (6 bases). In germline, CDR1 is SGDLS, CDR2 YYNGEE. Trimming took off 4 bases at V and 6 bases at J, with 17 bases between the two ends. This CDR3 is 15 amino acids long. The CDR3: CASSTRQASGNEQFF. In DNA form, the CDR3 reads TGTGCCAGCAGCACCCGACAGGCTTCGGGCAATGAGCAGTTCTTC.

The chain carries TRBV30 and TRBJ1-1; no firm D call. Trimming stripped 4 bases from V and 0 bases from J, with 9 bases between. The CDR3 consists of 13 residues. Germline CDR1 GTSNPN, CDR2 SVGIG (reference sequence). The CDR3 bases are TGTGCCTGGACCGGGAAAGTGAACACTGAAGCTTTCTTT. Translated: CAWTGKVNTEAFF.